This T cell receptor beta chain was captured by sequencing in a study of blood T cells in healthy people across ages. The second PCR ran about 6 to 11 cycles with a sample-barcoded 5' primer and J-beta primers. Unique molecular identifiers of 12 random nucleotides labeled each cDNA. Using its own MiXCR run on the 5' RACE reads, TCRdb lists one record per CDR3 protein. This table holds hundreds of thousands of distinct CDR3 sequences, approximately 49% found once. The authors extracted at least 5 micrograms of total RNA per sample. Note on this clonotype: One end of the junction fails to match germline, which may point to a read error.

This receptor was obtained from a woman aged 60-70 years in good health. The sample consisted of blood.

The CDR3 loop is CAGSFKLAGGNNEQFF. The CDR3, as DNA: TGTGCCGGCAGTTTTAAGCTAGCGGGAGGGAACAATGAGCAGTTCTTC. The chain employs TRBV6-5 and TRBJ2-1; 12 positions match TRBD2. The CDR3 consists of 16 residues. CDR1 and CDR2 (germline): MNHEY, SVGAGI.